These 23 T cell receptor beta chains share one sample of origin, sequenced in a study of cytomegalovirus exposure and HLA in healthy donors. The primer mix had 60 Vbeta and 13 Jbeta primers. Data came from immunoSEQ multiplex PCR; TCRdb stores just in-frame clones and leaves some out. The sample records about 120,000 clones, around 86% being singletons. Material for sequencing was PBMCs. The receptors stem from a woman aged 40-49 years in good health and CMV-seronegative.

The CDR3 reads CASSQDRVLYEQYF. CDR3 bases: TGTGCCAGCAGTCAGGACAGGGTCCTTTACGAGCAGTACTTC. The chain is built from TRBV28 and TRBJ2-7, with TRBD1 identical over 8 bases. Germline V gene lookup returns CDR1 MDHEN and CDR2 SYDVKM. V trimming: 5 bases; J trimming: 4 bases; junction bases outside the gene matches: 7. CDR3 size: 14 residues.

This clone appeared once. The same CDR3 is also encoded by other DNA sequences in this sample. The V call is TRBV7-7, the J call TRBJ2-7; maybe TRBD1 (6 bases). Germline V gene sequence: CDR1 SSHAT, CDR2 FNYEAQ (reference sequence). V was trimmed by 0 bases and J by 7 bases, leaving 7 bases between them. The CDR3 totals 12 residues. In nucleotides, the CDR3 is TGTGCCAGCAGCTTAGCAGGGGGTGAGCAGTACTTC. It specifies CASSLAGGEQYF.

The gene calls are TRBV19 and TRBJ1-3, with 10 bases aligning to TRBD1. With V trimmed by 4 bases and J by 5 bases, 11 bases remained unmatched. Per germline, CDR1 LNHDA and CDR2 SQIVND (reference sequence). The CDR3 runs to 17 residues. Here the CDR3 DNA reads TGTGCCAGTAGTAAGTGGACAGGGGGAACTATGAGAAACACCATATATTTT. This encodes CASSKWTGGTMRNTIYF.

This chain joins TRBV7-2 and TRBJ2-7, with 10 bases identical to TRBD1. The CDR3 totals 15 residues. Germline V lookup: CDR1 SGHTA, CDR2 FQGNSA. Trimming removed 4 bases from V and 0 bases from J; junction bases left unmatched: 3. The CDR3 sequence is CASSSRTGGSYEQYF. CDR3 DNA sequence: TGTGCCAGCAGCTCGCGGACAGGGGGCTCCTACGAGCAGTACTTC.

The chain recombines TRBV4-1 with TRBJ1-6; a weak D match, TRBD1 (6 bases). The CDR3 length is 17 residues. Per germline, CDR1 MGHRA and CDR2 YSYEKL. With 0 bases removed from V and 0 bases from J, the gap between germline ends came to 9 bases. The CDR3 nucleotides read TGCGCCAGCAGCCAAGAAGGACAGAGCTCCTATAATTCACCCCTCCACTTT. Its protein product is CASSQEGQSSYNSPLHF.

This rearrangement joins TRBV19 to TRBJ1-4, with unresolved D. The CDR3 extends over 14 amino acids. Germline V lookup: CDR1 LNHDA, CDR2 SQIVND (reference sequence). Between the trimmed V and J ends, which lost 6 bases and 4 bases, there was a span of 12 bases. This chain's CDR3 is CASRDFGDNEKLFF. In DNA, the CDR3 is TGTGCCAGTAGAGATTTCGGGGATAATGAAAAACTGTTTTTT.

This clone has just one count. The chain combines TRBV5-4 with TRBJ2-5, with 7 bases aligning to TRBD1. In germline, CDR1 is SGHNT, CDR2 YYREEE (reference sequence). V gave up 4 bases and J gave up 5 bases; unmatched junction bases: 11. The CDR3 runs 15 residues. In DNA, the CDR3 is TGTGCCAGCAGCCCCCAGGGGGACAGAACGGAGACCCAGTACTTC. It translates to CASSPQGDRTETQYF. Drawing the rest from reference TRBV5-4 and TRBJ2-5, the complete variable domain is ETGVTQSPTHLIKTRGQQVTLRCSSQSGHNTVSWYQQALGQGPQFIFQYYREEENGRGNFPPRFSGLQFPNYSSELNVNALELDDSALYLCASSPQGDRTETQYFGPGTRLLVL.

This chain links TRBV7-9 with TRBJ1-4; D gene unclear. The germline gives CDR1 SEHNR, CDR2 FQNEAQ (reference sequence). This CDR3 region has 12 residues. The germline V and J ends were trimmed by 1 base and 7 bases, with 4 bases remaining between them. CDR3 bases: TGTGCCAGCAGCTTAGGTCGTGAAAAACTGTTTTTT. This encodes CASSLGREKLFF.

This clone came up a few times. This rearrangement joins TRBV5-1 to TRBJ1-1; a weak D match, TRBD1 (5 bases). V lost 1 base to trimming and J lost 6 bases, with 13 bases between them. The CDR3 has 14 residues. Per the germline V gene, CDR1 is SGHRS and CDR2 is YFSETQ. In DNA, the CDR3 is TGCGCCAGCAGCTTGAATCCGGGACTCCCTGAAGCTTTCTTT. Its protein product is CASSLNPGLPEAFF.

This chain's CDR3 is CASSPTSSAKNIQYF. The DNA for the CDR3 is TGTGCCAGCAGCCCTACTAGCTCGGCCAAAAACATTCAGTACTTC. This chain connects TRBV2 to TRBJ2-4; possible D gene TRBD2, 6 bases. Germline loops: CDR1 SNHLY, CDR2 FYNNEI. The CDR3 spans 15 residues. Trimming stripped 6 bases from V and 1 base from J, with 13 bases between.

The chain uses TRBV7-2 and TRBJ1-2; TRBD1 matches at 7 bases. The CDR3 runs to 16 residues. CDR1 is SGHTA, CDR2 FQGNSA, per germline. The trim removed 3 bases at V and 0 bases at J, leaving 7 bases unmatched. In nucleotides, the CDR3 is TGTGCCAGCAGCTTTTACAGGGGAACCGCTAACTATGGCTACACCTTC. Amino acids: CASSFYRGTANYGYTF.

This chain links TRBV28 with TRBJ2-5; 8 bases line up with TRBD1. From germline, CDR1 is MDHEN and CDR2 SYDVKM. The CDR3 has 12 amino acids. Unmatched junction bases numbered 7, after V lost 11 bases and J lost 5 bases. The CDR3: CAVQGVRETQYF. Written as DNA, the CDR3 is TGTGCCGTACAGGGGGTCCGGGAGACCCAGTACTTC.

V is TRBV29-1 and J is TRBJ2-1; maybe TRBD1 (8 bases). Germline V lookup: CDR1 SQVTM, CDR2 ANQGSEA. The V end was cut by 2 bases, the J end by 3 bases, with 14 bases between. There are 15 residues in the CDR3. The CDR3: CSVEPQGGIYNEQFF. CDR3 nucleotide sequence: TGCAGCGTTGAACCACAGGGGGGGATCTACAATGAGCAGTTCTTC.

The CDR3 DNA sequence: TGTGCCAGCAGCGCCAACAGGGTCGAGACCCAGTACTTC. Translating it yields CASSANRVETQYF. This rearrangement joins TRBV5-4 to TRBJ2-5; tentatively, D is TRBD1 (6 bases). V lost 4 bases to trimming and J lost 5 bases, with 12 bases between them. The CDR3 runs 13 residues. CDR1 and CDR2 (germline): SGHNT, YYREEE (reference sequence).

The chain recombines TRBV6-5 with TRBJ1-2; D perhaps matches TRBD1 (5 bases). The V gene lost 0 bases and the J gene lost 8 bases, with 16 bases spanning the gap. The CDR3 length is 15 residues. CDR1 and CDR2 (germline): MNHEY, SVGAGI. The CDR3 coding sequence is TGTGCCAGCAGTTACTCGAATCAGGGACTCCTCGGCTACACCTTC. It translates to CASSYSNQGLLGYTF.

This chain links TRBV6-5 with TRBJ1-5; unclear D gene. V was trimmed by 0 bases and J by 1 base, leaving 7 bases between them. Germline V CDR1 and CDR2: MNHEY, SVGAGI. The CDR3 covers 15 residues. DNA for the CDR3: TGTGCCAGCAGTTACTCGGCCATGAGCAATCAGCCCCAGCATTTT. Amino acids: CASSYSAMSNQPQHF.

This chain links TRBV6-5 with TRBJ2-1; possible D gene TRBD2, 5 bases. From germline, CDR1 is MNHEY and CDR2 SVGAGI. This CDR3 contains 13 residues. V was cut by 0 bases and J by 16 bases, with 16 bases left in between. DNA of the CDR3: TGTGCCAGCAGTTACTCGGAGGTGGGAGTGGAATTCTTC. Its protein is CASSYSEVGVEFF.

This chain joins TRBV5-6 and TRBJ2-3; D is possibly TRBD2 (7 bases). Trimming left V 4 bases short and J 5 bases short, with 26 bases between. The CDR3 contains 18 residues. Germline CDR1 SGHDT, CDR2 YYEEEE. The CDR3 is CASSANGGGGPSGDTQYF. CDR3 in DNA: TGTGCCAGCAGCGCTAACGGAGGGGGAGGGCCCTCAGGAGATACGCAGTATTTT.

CDR3 nucleotides: TGTGCCAGTAGTATAGGAAAAATGGGCTACTACGAGCAGTACTTC. It codes for CASSIGKMGYYEQYF. V usage is TRBV19 and J usage is TRBJ2-7; D is unresolved. The length of the CDR3 is 15 residues. CDR1 is LNHDA, CDR2 SQIVND, per germline (reference sequence). The V end was cut by 1 base, the J end by 3 bases, with 13 bases between.

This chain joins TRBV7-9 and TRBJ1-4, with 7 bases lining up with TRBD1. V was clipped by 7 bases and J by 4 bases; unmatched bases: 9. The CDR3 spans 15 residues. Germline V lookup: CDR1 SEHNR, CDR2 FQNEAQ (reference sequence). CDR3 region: CASIHQGQSNEKLFF. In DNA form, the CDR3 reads TGTGCCAGCATCCACCAGGGACAGAGTAATGAAAAACTGTTTTTT.

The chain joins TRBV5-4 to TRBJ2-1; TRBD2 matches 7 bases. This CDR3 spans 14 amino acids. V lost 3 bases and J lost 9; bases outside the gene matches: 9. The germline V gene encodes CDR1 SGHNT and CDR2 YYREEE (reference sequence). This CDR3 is CASSSGGVRGEQFF. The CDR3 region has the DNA TGTGCCAGCAGCTCGGGGGGTGTGCGGGGTGAGCAGTTCTTC.

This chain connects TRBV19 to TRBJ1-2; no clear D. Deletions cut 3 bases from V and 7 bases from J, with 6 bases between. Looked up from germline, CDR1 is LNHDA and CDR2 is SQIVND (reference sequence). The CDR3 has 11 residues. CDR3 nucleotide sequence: TGTGCCAGTAGTATGTCAGTTGGCTACACCTTC. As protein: CASSMSVGYTF.

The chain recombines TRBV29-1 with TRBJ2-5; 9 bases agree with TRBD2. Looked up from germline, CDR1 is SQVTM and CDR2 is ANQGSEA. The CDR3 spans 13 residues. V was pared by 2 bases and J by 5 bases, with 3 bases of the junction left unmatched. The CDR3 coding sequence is TGCAGCGTTGAAAGCGGGGGGAGGGAGACCCAGTACTTC. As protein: CSVESGGRETQYF.